What follows are 21 T cell receptor beta chains derived from one specimen sequenced in a study of T cell responses to AZD1222 COVID-19 vaccine. The protocol was immunoSEQ multiplex PCR, while the TCRdb copy is restricted to in-frame clones and leaves out a portion. The data show 150,000 or so clones, over 90% seen once. Here the sequenced sample was peripheral blood, taken on day 0 of AZD1222 vaccination. The source is an adult in good health.

Here the CDR3 reads CASSSRQSYSNQPQHF. CDR3 DNA sequence: TGTGCCAGCAGTTCCCGACAGAGTTATAGCAATCAGCCCCAGCATTTT. The chain joins TRBV28 to TRBJ1-5, with D perhaps TRBD1 (5 bases). The CDR3 loop spans 16 amino acids. Trimming took off 4 bases at V and 0 bases at J, with 13 bases between the two ends. Looked up from germline, CDR1 is MDHEN and CDR2 is SYDVKM. Using reference TRBV28 and TRBJ1-5 for the parts outside the CDR3, the full variable domain is DVKVTQSSRYLVKRTGEKVFLECVQDMDHENMFWYRQDPGLGLRLIYFSYDVKMKEKGDIPEGYSVSREKKERFSLILESASTNQTSMYLCASSSRQSYSNQPQHFGDGTRLSIL.

This sequence joins TRBV5-1 and TRBJ1-2, with D unresolved. The V and J ends lost 0 bases and 4 bases respectively, with 19 bases between them. Germline CDR1 and CDR2: SGHRS and YFSETQ. There are 17 residues in the CDR3. The CDR3 coding sequence is TGCGCCAGCAGCTTGGATGGGAGTGTCAGGCCGGCCTATGGCTACACCTTC. Protein sequence: CASSLDGSVRPAYGYTF.

V usage is TRBV19 and J usage is TRBJ1-4, with TRBD1 matching over 9 bases. Germline values: CDR1 LNHDA, CDR2 SQIVND (reference sequence). This CDR3 is built from 21 residues. V was clipped by 0 bases and J by 0 bases; unmatched bases: 14. The CDR3 sequence: CASSIDGTGGDVISTNEKLFF. The CDR3 bases are TGTGCCAGTAGTATAGACGGAACAGGGGGCGATGTGATATCAACTAATGAAAAACTGTTTTTT. Drawing the rest from reference TRBV19 and TRBJ1-4, the complete variable domain is DGGITQSPKYLFRKEGQNVTLSCEQNLNHDAMYWYRQDPGQGLRLIYYSQIVNDFQKGDIAEGYSVSREKKESFPLTVTSAQKNPTAFYLCASSIDGTGGDVISTNEKLFFGSGTQLSVL.

The chain combines TRBV2 with TRBJ2-5; D possibly matches TRBD1 or TRBD2 (5 bases each). The CDR3 totals 14 residues. Trimming took 2 bases from V and 5 from J, leaving 12 bases between them. CDR1 and CDR2 (germline): SNHLY, FYNNEI. The CDR3 region has the DNA TGTGCCAGCAGTGAACAGGGTGGCGGGGAGACCCAGTACTTC. Its translation: CASSEQGGGETQYF.

There are a few counts of this clone. The chain is built from TRBV2 and TRBJ1-5; D possibly corresponds to TRBD1 (6 bases). CDR1 and CDR2 from the germline V gene are SNHLY and FYNNEI. The CDR3 runs 13 residues. V lost 7 bases and J lost 2, with 9 bases in between. The CDR3 region has the DNA TGTGCCAGCAATGCAGGGGGCAATCAGCCCCAGCATTTT. Translation gives CASNAGGNQPQHF.

In its sample, this clone was seen once. This rearrangement joins TRBV6-5 to TRBJ1-5; the D gene is possibly TRBD1 (5 bases). V was cut by 3 bases and J by 5 bases, with 14 bases left in between. The CDR3 is 15 amino acids. CDR1 and CDR2 from the germline V gene are MNHEY and SVGAGI. This CDR3 reads CASSYRTTTDQPQHF. CDR3 DNA sequence: TGTGCCAGCAGTTATAGGACAACGACGGATCAGCCCCAGCATTTT.

The chain couples TRBV19 to TRBJ2-1; D tentatively reads TRBD1 or TRBD2 (6 bases each). This CDR3 region has 14 residues. The ends were cut back, 7 bases at V and 7 bases at J, with 17 bases in the middle. In germline, CDR1 is LNHDA, CDR2 SQIVND (reference sequence). CDR3 DNA sequence: TGTGCCAGTACCCGAGGGGGGTTGAGGAATGAGCAGTTCTTC. Amino acids: CASTRGGLRNEQFF.

The chain uses TRBV27 and TRBJ1-2, with TRBD1 as a possible D gene (6 bases). Germline V gene data show CDR1 as MNHEY and CDR2 as SMNVEV (reference sequence). Trimming removed 2 bases from V and 3 bases from J, with 13 bases in between. CDR3 length equals 15 residues. The CDR3 coding sequence is TGTGCCAGCAGTTTACAGGGGAGGGCGGACTATGGCTACACCTTC. Amino acid sequence: CASSLQGRADYGYTF.

As for this clone: The sample contains more than one DNA sequence encoding this CDR3. The chain links TRBV7-9 to TRBJ1-2; TRBD1 matches 8 bases. After removal of 1 base from V and 2 bases from J, the junction contained 0 bases not matched to a gene. The CDR3 is made up of 14 amino acids. From germline, CDR1 is SEHNR and CDR2 FQNEAQ (reference sequence). CDR3 amino acids: CASSLGTGNYGYTF. The CDR3 region has the DNA TGTGCCAGCAGCTTAGGGACAGGGAACTATGGCTACACCTTC.

This rearrangement joins TRBV30 to TRBJ1-5, with 8 bases lining up with TRBD1. Germline V CDR1 and CDR2: GTSNPN, SVGIG (reference sequence). V gave up 5 bases and J gave up 2 bases; unmatched junction bases: 5. The CDR3 is 14 amino acids. Here the CDR3 reads CAWQGALGNQPQHF. The CDR3 nucleotides read TGTGCCTGGCAGGGGGCGCTGGGCAATCAGCCCCAGCATTTT.

V and J are TRBV6-5 and TRBJ1-6, with D perhaps TRBD1 (5 bases). Germline lookup yields CDR1 MNHEY and CDR2 SVGAGI. The CDR3 spans 15 residues. V was pared by 0 bases and J by 6 bases, with 9 bases between. This chain's CDR3 is CASSYSTESNSPLHF. The DNA of the CDR3 is TGTGCCAGCAGTTACTCGACAGAGAGTAATTCACCCCTCCACTTT.

The CDR3 coding sequence is TGTGCCAGCAGCTTGTCCTCAGGGGGGGATAATTCACCCCTCCACTTT. Translation: CASSLSSGGDNSPLHF. The gene calls are TRBV5-6 and TRBJ1-6, with 7 nucleotides matching TRBD1. Germline-derived CDR1 and CDR2 are SGHDT and YYEEEE. The CDR3 is made up of 16 amino acids. V was pared by 1 base and J by 5 bases, with 6 bases of the junction left unmatched. The full variable domain, its missing parts supplied by reference TRBV5-6 and TRBJ1-6, is DAGVTQSPTHLIKTRGQQVTLRCSPKSGHDTVSWYQQALGQGPQFIFQYYEEEERQRGNFPDRFSGHQFPNYSSELNVNALLLGDSALYLCASSLSSGGDNSPLHFGNGTRLTVT.

This clone occurred once. The chain is built from TRBV13 and TRBJ2-5; D is perhaps TRBD1 or TRBD2 (6 bases each). The germline V and J ends were trimmed by 5 bases and 1 base, with 8 bases remaining between them. Germline-derived CDR1 and CDR2 are PRHDT and FYEKMQ (reference sequence). This CDR3 comprises 13 residues. The CDR3 DNA is TGTGCCAGCAGCCCGGGGGCCCAAGAGACCCAGTACTTC. This gives the protein CASSPGAQETQYF.

The rearrangement links TRBV7-8 to TRBJ2-3; no clear D gene. V dropped 3 bases and J dropped 4 bases, with 14 bases sitting between them. Germline CDR1 SGHVS, CDR2 FQNEAQ. The CDR3 spans 15 residues. As DNA, the CDR3 is TGTGCCAGCAGCTTGGGTCAAGGGTACGCAGATACGCAGTATTTT. Translation gives CASSLGQGYADTQYF. Combining the CDR3 with reference TRBV7-8 and TRBJ2-3 gives the whole variable domain GAGVSQSPRYKVAKRGQDVALRCDPISGHVSLFWYQQALGQGPEFLTYFQNEAQLDKSGLPSDRFFAERPEGSVSTLKIQRTQQEDSAVYLCASSLGQGYADTQYFGPGTRLTVL.

The chain uses TRBV27 and TRBJ1-5; TRBD1 might be the D (5 bases). This CDR3 is 15 amino acids long. Between the trimmed V and J ends, which lost 2 bases and 3 bases, there was a span of 11 bases. Germline V gene sequence: CDR1 MNHEY, CDR2 SMNVEV (reference sequence). This CDR3 is CASSLGGFNNQPQHF. DNA of the CDR3: TGTGCCAGCAGTTTAGGGGGGTTCAACAATCAGCCCCAGCATTTT.

The chain has TRBV2 and TRBJ2-1, with a weak D call TRBD1 (5 bases). The CDR3 extends over 15 amino acids. The germline V gene has CDR1 SNHLY and CDR2 FYNNEI. Trimming stripped 4 bases from V and 4 bases from J, with 14 bases between. This CDR3 reads CASSVGQGGYNEQFF. Written as DNA, the CDR3 is TGTGCCAGCAGTGTGGGGCAGGGTGGTTACAATGAGCAGTTCTTC.

DNA for the CDR3: TGTGCCAGCAGCTTAGGGACTAGGGGTCTGGGCGAGCAGTACTTC. It yields the protein CASSLGTRGLGEQYF. This sequence joins TRBV7-9 and TRBJ2-7, with TRBD2 matching over 7 bases. The V gene's germline CDR1 is SEHNR and CDR2 FQNEAQ (reference sequence). This CDR3 comprises 15 residues. V lost 1 base to trimming and J lost 6 bases; unmatched junction nucleotides: 9.

The chain carries TRBV29-1 and TRBJ2-1, with TRBD2 identical over 8 bases. The germline V gene has CDR1 SQVTM and CDR2 ANQGSEA. After removal of 4 bases from V and 9 bases from J, the junction contained 8 bases not matched to a gene. This CDR3 comprises 13 residues. The CDR3: CSVGTSLDGEQFF. The CDR3 region has the DNA TGCAGCGTTGGGACTAGCCTCGATGGTGAGCAGTTCTTC.

This sequence joins TRBV11-2 and TRBJ2-5, with unresolved D. The V gene lost 1 base and the J gene lost 0 bases, with 3 bases spanning the gap. Germline V CDR1 and CDR2: SGHAT, FQNNGV. The CDR3 is made up of 13 amino acids. The CDR3 spells CASSLGYQETQYF. DNA of the CDR3: TGTGCCAGCAGCTTAGGGTACCAAGAGACCCAGTACTTC.

The chain carries TRBV2 and TRBJ2-7, with D perhaps TRBD2 (6 bases). The CDR3 is 14 amino acids. CDR1 is SNHLY and CDR2 is FYNNEI in the germline V gene. Trimming stripped 7 bases from V and 2 bases from J, with 15 bases between. The CDR3 sequence: CASKGGTTTYEQYF. In nucleotides, the CDR3 is TGTGCCAGCAAGGGCGGGACGACCACCTACGAGCAGTACTTC.

CDR3 coding DNA: TGTGCCAGCAGTGGAGGGTATCAGCAGCCCCAGCATTTT. Amino acid sequence: CASSGGYQQPQHF. The chain joins TRBV25-1 to TRBJ1-5; unclear D gene. V was shortened by 4 bases and J by 7 bases, with 11 bases between the two germline ends. In germline, CDR1 is MGHDK, CDR2 SYGVNS. The CDR3 is 13 amino acids.